This TCR beta chain was sequenced in a study of cytomegalovirus exposure and HLA in healthy donors. Looking at the study overall: Researchers previously reported finding more than 100 million unique TCR beta sequences from about 170 million T cells. Findings and caveats of the study: Common viral pathogens seemed, in a later analysis, to connect with several of the most significant clusters. Cytomegalovirus association was listed for about 170 TCR beta chains.

A multiplex PCR was run with 60 Vbeta primers and 13 Jbeta primers. This table comes from immunoSEQ multiplex PCR, and its TCRdb copy is limited to in-frame clones, with some not included. The data contain under 200,000 clones, about four fifths of them singletons. V was clipped by 6 bases and J by 2 bases; unmatched bases: 4. The CDR3 sequence is 15 residues long. CDR1 and CDR2 (germline): MNHEY, SMNVEV (reference sequence). All donors participated as healthy donors of bone marrow. This clone was found a few times. Its cognate antigen is unknown. The chain carries TRBV27 and TRBJ2-1, with TRBD2 identical over 10 bases. The specimen sequenced was PBMCs. The sequence came from a woman in her fifties or sixties in good health and CMV-seropositive. CDR3 nucleotides: TGTGCCAGCAGCCTACTAGCGGGAACCTACAATGAGCAGTTCTTC. Encoded protein: CASSLLAGTYNEQFF.